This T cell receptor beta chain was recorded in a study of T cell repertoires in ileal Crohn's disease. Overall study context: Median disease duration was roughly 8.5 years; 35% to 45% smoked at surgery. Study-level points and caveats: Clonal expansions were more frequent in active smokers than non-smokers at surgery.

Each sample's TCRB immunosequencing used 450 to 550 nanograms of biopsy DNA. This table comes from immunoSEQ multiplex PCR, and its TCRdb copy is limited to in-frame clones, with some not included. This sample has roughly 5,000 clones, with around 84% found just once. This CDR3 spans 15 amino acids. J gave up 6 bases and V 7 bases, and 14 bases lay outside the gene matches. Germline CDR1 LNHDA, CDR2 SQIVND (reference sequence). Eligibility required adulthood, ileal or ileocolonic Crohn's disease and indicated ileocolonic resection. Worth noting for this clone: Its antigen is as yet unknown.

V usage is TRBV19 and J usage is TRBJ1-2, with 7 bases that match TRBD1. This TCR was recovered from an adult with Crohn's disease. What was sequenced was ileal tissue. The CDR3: CASTKADRSAHGYTF. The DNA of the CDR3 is TGTGCCAGTACTAAAGCGGACAGGTCGGCTCATGGCTACACCTTC.